This passage covers 8 T cell receptor beta chains from one sample sequenced in a study of shared clonotypes between healthy human individuals. The repertoire was sequenced with immunoSEQ multiplex PCR; TCRdb's copy has only in-frame clones and lacks some. The sample lists roughly 480,000 clones; 79% were seen once. Sequencing was performed on PBMCs. These receptor sequences come from a woman aged 40 to 50 in good health. Some clones in this sample may be carry-over from other donors' samples.

The chain carries TRBV15 and TRBJ2-5; 9 bases agree with TRBD2. The DNA end favors TRBJ2-7, so the J call may be wrong. CDR1 is LNHNV and CDR2 is YYDKDF in the germline V gene (reference sequence). The CDR3 loop spans 16 amino acids. The CDR3 protein is CATSRGGAGGSYEQYF. The CDR3, as DNA: TGTGCCACCAGCAGAGGGGGCGCGGGAGGGTCTTACGAGCAGTACTTC.

The chain recombines TRBV19 with TRBJ2-2, with 10 bases that match TRBD2. Germline V gives CDR1 LNHDA, CDR2 SQIVND (reference sequence). CDR3 length: 15 residues. The V segment lost 9 bases and the J segment 5 bases; nucleotides outside the gene matches: 9. CDR3 DNA: TGTGCCAGCTGGACTAGCGGCCTTGCGACCGGGGAGCTGTTTTTT. As protein: CASWTSGLATGELFF.

The V call is TRBV7-2, the J call TRBJ2-7; D remains unclear. Trimming removed 5 bases at V and 3 bases at J, with 5 bases between. The CDR3 is made up of 11 amino acids. Per germline, CDR1 SGHTA and CDR2 FQGNSA. The CDR3 DNA is TGTGCCAGCAGCCGACGCTACGAGCAGTACTTC. This translates into CASSRRYEQYF.

V usage is TRBV10-3 and J usage is TRBJ2-7; D unresolved. Germline CDR1 and CDR2: ENHRY and SYGVKD. CDR3 size: 11 residues. Trimming took 6 bases from V and 3 from J, leaving 6 bases between them. CDR3 loop: CAIRDLYEQYF. The CDR3 DNA follows: TGTGCCATCAGAGACCTCTACGAGCAGTACTTC.

The V gene is TRBV2, the J gene TRBJ2-6; D gene ambiguous. The CDR3 runs 15 residues. Per the germline V gene, CDR1 is SNHLY and CDR2 is FYNNEI. Trimming left V 7 bases short and J 1 base short, with 11 bases between. CDR3 DNA: TGTGCCAGCACCGACGGTGGATCTGGGGCCAACGTCCTGACTTTC. It yields the protein CASTDGGSGANVLTF.

In this sample, this clone turned up a few times. Here the CDR3 DNA reads TGTGCCAGCGCCAGAGAGGCGGGAGCTCCCAATGAGCAGTTCTTC. Translating gives CASAREAGAPNEQFF. V and J are TRBV2 and TRBJ2-1; 7 bases are a match to TRBD2. The CDR3 consists of 15 residues. Germline values: CDR1 SNHLY, CDR2 FYNNEI. V lost 8 bases and J lost 6; bases outside the gene matches: 13. The full variable domain, with the rest looked up from reference TRBV2 and TRBJ2-1, is EPEVTQTPSHQVTQMGQEVILRCVPISNHLYFYWYRQILGQKVEFLVSFYNNEISEKSEIFDDQFSVERPDGSNFTLKIRSTKLEDSAMYFCASAREAGAPNEQFFGPGTRLTVL.

The V call is TRBV29-1, the J call TRBJ2-5, with D hard to call. There are 13 residues in the CDR3. The V end was cut by 4 bases, the J end by 5 bases, with 14 bases between. Germline CDR1 is SQVTM and CDR2 is ANQGSEA. The CDR3 DNA sequence: TGCAGCGTTGGAGGTGGGCCCAGGGAGACCCAGTACTTC. It yields the protein CSVGGGPRETQYF.

The chain links TRBV28 to TRBJ1-6; possibly TRBD1 for D (6 bases). The CDR3 covers 14 residues. V shed 6 bases and J shed 7 bases, with 13 bases lying between them. The germline V gene encodes CDR1 MDHEN and CDR2 SYDVKM. In DNA, the CDR3 is TGTGCCAGCAGAATAGACAGGATGAATTCACCCCTCCACTTT. Its protein product is CASRIDRMNSPLHF. The full variable domain, with the rest looked up from reference TRBV28 and TRBJ1-6, is DVKVTQSSRYLVKRTGEKVFLECVQDMDHENMFWYRQDPGLGLRLIYFSYDVKMKEKGDIPEGYSVSREKKERFSLILESASTNQTSMYLCASRIDRMNSPLHFGNGTRLTVT.